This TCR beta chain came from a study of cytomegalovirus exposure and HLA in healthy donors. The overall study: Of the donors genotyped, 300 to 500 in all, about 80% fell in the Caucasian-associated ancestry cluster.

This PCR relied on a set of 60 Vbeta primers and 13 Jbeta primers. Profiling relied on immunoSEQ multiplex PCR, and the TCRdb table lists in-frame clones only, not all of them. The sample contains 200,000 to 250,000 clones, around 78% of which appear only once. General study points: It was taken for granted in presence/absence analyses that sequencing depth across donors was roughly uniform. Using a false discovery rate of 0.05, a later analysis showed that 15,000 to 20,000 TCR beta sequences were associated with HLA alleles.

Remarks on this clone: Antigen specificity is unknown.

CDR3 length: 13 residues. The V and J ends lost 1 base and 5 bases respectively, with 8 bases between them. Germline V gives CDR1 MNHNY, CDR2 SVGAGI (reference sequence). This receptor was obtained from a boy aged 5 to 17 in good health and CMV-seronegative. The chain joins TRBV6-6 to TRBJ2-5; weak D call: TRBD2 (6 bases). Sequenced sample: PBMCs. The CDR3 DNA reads TGTGCCAGCAGTTACTTGGGGGGTGAGACCCAGTACTTC. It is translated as CASSYLGGETQYF.